The 13 T cell receptor beta chains below all came from one sample that was sequenced in a study of T cell responses to AZD1222 COVID-19 vaccine. Sequenced by immunoSEQ multiplex PCR; TCRdb stores in-frame clones only, minus some. The sample lists tens of thousands of clones; roughly 90% were seen once. Material: peripheral blood, obtained on day 0 of AZD1222 vaccination. These receptors came from an adult in good health.

The V and J genes are TRBV27 and TRBJ1-5; 7 bases fit TRBD1. This CDR3 spans 14 amino acids. After removal of 2 bases from V and 8 bases from J, the junction contained 6 bases not matched to a gene. Looked up from germline, CDR1 is MNHEY and CDR2 is SMNVEV (reference sequence). This chain's CDR3 is CASSLGSGGEPQHF. The CDR3 coding sequence is TGTGCCAGCAGTTTAGGTTCAGGGGGGGAGCCCCAGCATTTT.

The genes are TRBV7-9 and TRBJ1-2; TRBD1 aligns across 12 bases. J gave up 2 bases and V 8 bases, and 3 bases lay outside the gene matches. CDR3 length equals 14 residues. Germline CDR1 is SEHNR and CDR2 is FQNEAQ (reference sequence). CDR3 sequence reads: CASRDRGPNYGYTF. The CDR3 DNA reads TGTGCCAGCCGGGACAGGGGGCCAAACTATGGCTACACCTTC.

In this sample, this clone turned up a few times. V is TRBV19 and J is TRBJ2-7; 11 bases match TRBD2. J was trimmed by 4 bases and V by 3 bases; bases with no gene match: 8. The CDR3 covers 16 residues. Germline assignment: CDR1 LNHDA and CDR2 SQIVND (reference sequence). CDR3 in amino acids: CASSMVAGGPRYEQYF. CDR3 bases: TGTGCCAGTAGTATGGTAGCGGGAGGGCCTCGGTACGAGCAGTACTTC.

The chain uses TRBV7-3 and TRBJ2-1; 7 bases match TRBD2. CDR1 and CDR2 from the germline V gene are SGHTA and FQGTGA. This CDR3 is 19 amino acids long. J was trimmed by 0 bases and V by 2 bases; bases with no gene match: 13. The CDR3 DNA follows: TGTGCCAGCAGCTTATTAGGCGGGAGTTTTTCTGGCTCCTACAATGAGCAGTTCTTC. Translation gives CASSLLGGSFSGSYNEQFF.

This clone appeared once. The chain joins TRBV7-9 to TRBJ2-7; possibly TRBD1 or TRBD2 for D (5 bases each). Trimming stripped 11 bases from V and 2 bases from J, with 13 bases between. CDR1 and CDR2 (germline): SEHNR, FQNEAQ (reference sequence). CDR3 length: 12 residues. CDR3 DNA: TGTGCCGGTGGGGACGGCGCCTACGAGCAGTACTTC. Translated, it gives CAGGDGAYEQYF.

The chain recombines TRBV9 with TRBJ2-7; D is unresolved. Germline CDR1 reads SGDLS; CDR2 reads YYNGEE. V shed 0 bases and J shed 5 bases, with 12 bases lying between them. The CDR3 contains 14 residues. The chain's CDR3 is CASSVAQVTHEQYF. CDR3 coding DNA: TGTGCCAGCAGCGTAGCCCAGGTAACCCACGAGCAGTACTTC.

This clone was picked up one time. The rearrangement joins TRBV12-3 or TRBV12-4 to TRBJ2-5; D is ambiguous. CDR3 length: 13 residues. V shed 5 bases and J shed 5 bases, with 12 bases lying between them. CDR3 residues: CASSLSTRETQYF. In DNA, the CDR3 is TGTGCCAGCAGTCTCTCTACTCGGGAGACCCAGTACTTC.

The rearrangement links TRBV6-5 to TRBJ1-2, with 10 bases matching TRBD1. Germline V gene lookup returns CDR1 MNHEY and CDR2 SVGAGI. CDR3 length: 15 amino acids. V shed 6 bases and J 4 bases; nucleotides not matched to a gene: 8. DNA for the CDR3: TGTGCCAGCAGGCCGACAGGGGGCCTTATCTATGGCTACACCTTC. Its protein is CASRPTGGLIYGYTF.

The CDR3 region is CASSWDSQNTEAFF. As DNA, the CDR3 is TGTGCCAGCAGCTGGGACAGCCAGAACACTGAAGCTTTCTTT. V gene TRBV5-5 combines with J gene TRBJ1-1; TRBD1 agrees at 7 bases. V lost 3 bases to trimming and J lost 1 base; unmatched junction nucleotides: 3. CDR1 is SGHKS, CDR2 YYEKEE, per germline (reference sequence). The CDR3 runs to 14 residues.

CDR3: CASSQGTNQPQHF. DNA for the CDR3: TGTGCCAGCAGCCAAGGAACGAATCAGCCCCAGCATTTT. The rearrangement uses TRBV4-2 and TRBJ1-5; unclear D gene. The length of the CDR3 is 13 residues. Germline V lookup: CDR1 LGHNA, CDR2 YNFKEQ. V lost 1 base to trimming and J lost 4 bases, with 5 bases between them.

This clone was detected a few times. This sequence joins TRBV2 and TRBJ2-5; TRBD1 aligns across 7 bases. This CDR3 has 13 amino acids. Trimming at V came to 6 bases and at J to 2 bases, leaving 3 bases not matched to a gene. Germline-derived CDR1 and CDR2 are SNHLY and FYNNEI. CDR3 amino acids: CASRTGTQETQYF. In DNA form, the CDR3 reads TGTGCCAGCAGGACAGGGACACAAGAGACCCAGTACTTC.

This clone was seen only once. The gene calls are TRBV30 and TRBJ1-2, with D hard to call. Germline CDR1 GTSNPN, CDR2 SVGIG (reference sequence). Deletions cut 0 bases from V and 8 bases from J, with 7 bases between. The CDR3 length is 11 residues. The CDR3 loop reads CAWSVNYGYTF. The CDR3, as DNA: TGTGCCTGGAGTGTTAATTACGGCTACACCTTC.

The chain carries TRBV6-5 and TRBJ1-3; D perhaps matches TRBD1 (5 bases). Trimming removed 8 bases at V and 4 bases at J, with 18 bases between. The germline CDR1 and CDR2 sequences are MNHEY and SVGAGI. The CDR3 has 15 amino acids. In DNA form, the CDR3 reads TGTGCCAGCCGGACCGGAGGGGCCCAAGGAAACACCATATATTTT. It encodes CASRTGGAQGNTIYF.